The 32 T cell receptor beta chains below were found in one sample sequenced in a study of tumor and adjacent non-tumor tissue in lung cancer. TCRbeta libraries were built with three rounds of nested PCR, modified from ARM-PCR. TCRdb re-analysed the multiplex PCR reads in MiXCR, keeping a single row per CDR3 protein. Here the sample spans around 120,000 distinct CDR3 sequences, over 65% being singletons. No cell sorting was done before RNA was extracted from the tissue. Sequencing was carried out using lung tumor tissue. These receptors all stem from a man between 25 and 39 years old with non-small cell lung cancer.

This clonotype was seen a single time. One end of the junction is discordant with germline, which a read error may explain. The chain couples TRBV20-1 to TRBJ2-3; perhaps TRBD1 as D (5 bases). Germline V gene data show CDR1 as DFQATT and CDR2 as SNEGSKA (reference sequence). The CDR3 contains 15 residues. This CDR3 reads CSANMKGKGIDMQYF. CDR3 sequence (DNA): TGCAGTGCTAACATGAAGGGGAAGGGTATAGATATGCAGTATTTT.

This clonotype was seen only a few times. The chain employs TRBV12-3 or TRBV12-4 and TRBJ2-7; 10 nucleotides line up with TRBD2. V lost 1 base to trimming and J lost 3 bases; unmatched junction nucleotides: 6. This CDR3 region has 16 residues. The CDR3 coding sequence is TGTGCCAGCAGTTTAGGGCTAGCGGGAGAACACTACGAGCAGTACTTC. It is translated as CASSLGLAGEHYEQYF.

This clonotype has a count of ten or more. The chain links TRBV10-3 to TRBJ2-1; D is possibly TRBD2 (5 bases). Trimming took 0 bases from V and 9 from J, leaving 9 bases between them. Per germline, CDR1 ENHRY and CDR2 SYGVKD. This CDR3 is 13 amino acids long. CDR3 nucleotides: TGTGCCATCAGTGAGTCGAGGGTTATTGAGCAGTTCTTC. This translates into CAISESRVIEQFF.

This clonotype was picked up a small number of times. The CDR3 region is CSARDWLAGSAGELFF. The CDR3, as DNA: TGCAGTGCTAGAGATTGGCTAGCGGGGAGCGCCGGGGAGCTGTTTTTT. The J gene is TRBJ2-2, the V gene TRBV20-1, with TRBD2 identical over 9 bases. The V and J ends lost 0 bases and 6 bases, in that order; junction bases with no gene match: 8. CDR1 is DFQATT, CDR2 SNEGSKA, per germline (reference sequence). The length of the CDR3 is 16 residues.

A remark on this clonotype: One end of the junction varies from germline; a read error may be responsible. The CDR3 here is CASSLDTWGEETQYF. The CDR3 bases are TGTGCCAGCAGCTTAGATACGTGGGGGGAAGAGACTCAGTACTTC. The V and J genes are TRBV11-2 and TRBJ2-5; weak D call: TRBD2 (6 bases). Germline lookup yields CDR1 SGHAT and CDR2 FQNNGV. The CDR3 length is 15 residues.

This clonotype was observed a few times. One end of the junction varies from germline; a read error may be responsible. This chain connects TRBV20-1 to TRBJ2-1, with a weak D call TRBD2 (5 bases). CDR3 length: 15 residues. Per the germline V gene, CDR1 is DFQATT and CDR2 is SNEGSKA (reference sequence). The CDR3 is CIAKRFLSSYNEQFF. The CDR3 DNA sequence: TGCATTGCTAAGCGGTTCTTGAGCTCCTACAATGAGCAGTTCTTC.

This clonotype was seen ten or more times. V usage is TRBV12-3 or TRBV12-4 and J usage is TRBJ1-6; 7 bases map to TRBD1. The CDR3 runs 17 residues. The junction had 15 bases not matched to a gene; V was cut back by 5 bases and J by 8 bases. The CDR3 spells CASSARDSGGWDSPLHF. The CDR3 region has the DNA TGTGCCAGCAGTGCCCGGGACAGCGGAGGTTGGGATTCACCCCTCCACTTT.

To note about this clonotype: Because it lacks the conserved phenylalanine or tryptophan at the end, this CDR3 is likely a read error. The gene calls are TRBV12-3 or TRBV12-4 and TRBJ1-6; D gene unclear. V was trimmed by 3 bases and J by 3 bases, leaving 9 bases between them. The CDR3 totals 15 residues. The CDR3 bases are TGTGCCAGCAGTTTGGAGGGCCGCTATAATTCACCCCTCCACTAT. Translation: CASSLEGRYNSPLHY.

Concerning this clonotype: A read error may explain this, as a much larger clone is one base away. The V and J genes are TRBV20-1 and TRBJ1-5; D is unclear. V shed 3 bases and J shed 1 base, with 4 bases lying between them. CDR1 is DFQATT and CDR2 is SNEGSKA in the germline V gene (reference sequence). CDR3 length equals 12 residues. In DNA form, the CDR3 reads TGCAGTGCTAGCGTGAGCAATCAGCCCCAGCATTTT. This codes for CSASVSNQPQHF.

On this clonotype: A read error may be the cause here, since a much bigger clone is one base away. This chain links TRBV28 with TRBJ1-2; weak D call: TRBD1 (6 bases). Trimming stripped 3 bases from V and 10 bases from J, with 18 bases between. The CDR3 extends over 14 amino acids. The germline V gene has CDR1 MDHEN and CDR2 SYDVKM. The CDR3 spells CASSFHGTLFDYTF. Written as DNA, the CDR3 is TGTGCCAGCAGTTTCCACGGGACACTGTTCGACTACACCTTC.

This clonotype was counted between two and nine times. Compared with germline, one end of the junction differs, possibly owing to a read error. The chain joins TRBV6-2 or TRBV6-3 to TRBJ2-7; D gene unclear. Germline V gene sequence: CDR1 MNHEY, CDR2 SVGEGT. This CDR3 spans 12 amino acids. The CDR3 sequence: CAGSYFSYEQYF. The DNA of the CDR3 is TGTGCCGGCAGTTACTTTTCCTACGAGCAATACTTC.

A remark on this clonotype: A much larger clone differs by one base, so this may be a read error. A read error is likely, as this CDR3 ends without the conserved phenylalanine or tryptophan. The chain employs TRBV6-5 and TRBJ2-7, with D perhaps matching TRBD1 (6 bases). Per the germline V gene, CDR1 is MNHEY and CDR2 is SVGAGI. Trimming took off 5 bases at V and 6 bases at J, with 14 bases between the two ends. The CDR3 totals 13 residues. CDR3 residues: CASSNTGTVEQYI. CDR3 bases: TGTGCCAGCAGTAATACAGGGACCGTCGAGCAGTACATC.

Concerning this clonotype: Mismatch with germline at one junction end may stem from a read error. The genes are TRBV6-5 and TRBJ1-2; perhaps TRBD1 as D (5 bases). The CDR3 sequence is 13 residues long. Germline V gene sequence: CDR1 MNHEY, CDR2 SVGAGI. As DNA, the CDR3 is TGCGCCAGCAGCCGGACAAGGGGCGATGGCTACACCTTC. Translated: CASSRTRGDGYTF.

This clonotype was seen repeatedly, ten times or more. This chain connects TRBV5-1 to TRBJ1-2, with a tentative D call TRBD1 (6 bases). The germline V and J ends were trimmed by 4 bases and 6 bases, with 10 bases remaining between them. This CDR3 is built from 12 residues. CDR1 is SGHRS, CDR2 YFSETQ, per germline. CDR3 loop: CASSPDRNGYTF. The CDR3 DNA follows: TGCGCCAGCAGCCCAGACAGGAATGGCTACACCTTC.

With regard to this clonotype: Because the CDR3 is missing its conserved closing phenylalanine or tryptophan, this is likely a read error. V usage is TRBV12-5 and J usage is TRBJ2-4; D is uncertain. CDR1 and CDR2 from the germline V gene are LGHNT and FRNRAP. This CDR3 comprises 11 residues. The ends were cut back, 7 bases at V and 8 bases at J, with 9 bases in the middle. The CDR3 spells CASDHRDIQYI. CDR3 coding DNA: TGTGCTAGTGACCATCGGGACATTCAGTACATC.

For this clonotype: One end of the junction fails to match germline, which may point to a read error. V gene TRBV19 combines with J gene TRBJ1-5; D is possibly TRBD1 (6 bases). The CDR3 extends over 16 amino acids. Germline values: CDR1 LNHDA, CDR2 SQIVND (reference sequence). CDR3 coding DNA: TGTGCCAGTAGGTCACCCGGGGGGGGCCCCAATCAGTCCCAGCACTTT. This encodes CASRSPGGGPNQSQHF.

This chain connects TRBV21-1 to TRBJ2-1; the table's D call TRBD2 went unverified against the DNA. TRBV21-1 is termed a pseudogene. This CDR3 has 19 amino acids. The CDR3 spells CASSKGSLAGGLRYNEQFF. CDR3 DNA: TGTGCCAGCAGCAAAGGGTCCCTAGCGGGGGGTTTAAGATACAATGAGCAGTTCTTC.

This clonotype was recorded only once. Sequence at one end of the junction differs from germline and may be a read error. This chain joins TRBV6-1 and TRBJ2-1; D uncertain. This CDR3 spans 13 amino acids. Germline CDR1 is MNHNS and CDR2 is SASEGT. The CDR3 protein is CASSEADWDEQFF. The CDR3, as DNA: TGTGCCAGTAGTGAAGCCGACTGGGATGAGCAGTTCTTC.

A note on this clonotype: One end of the junction fails to match germline, which may point to a read error. This chain joins TRBV4-1 and TRBJ1-5, with D perhaps TRBD1 (6 bases). This CDR3 comprises 14 residues. Germline V gives CDR1 MGHRA, CDR2 YSYEKL. The CDR3 nucleotides are TGCACCAGCCAAGGGGGGACGGGCAATCAGCCCCAGCATTTT. This encodes CTSQGGTGNQPQHF.

This chain joins TRBV6-5 and TRBJ1-2; D call uncertain. Trimming removed 6 bases at V and 3 bases at J, with 14 bases between. CDR1 is MNHEY, CDR2 SVGAGI, per germline. This CDR3 spans 14 amino acids. The CDR3 loop reads CASRSVGSDYGYTF. The CDR3 DNA follows: TGTGCCAGCAGGTCGGTGGGCAGTGACTATGGCTACACCTTC.

This CDR3 reads CASSFPRGQGAQETQYF. CDR3 DNA sequence: TGTGCCAGCAGCTTCCCACGGGGGCAGGGGGCGCAAGAGACCCAGTACTTC. The chain is built from TRBV7-9 and TRBJ2-5; 8 bases line up with TRBD1. The CDR3 length is 17 residues. The ends lost 3 bases at V and 2 bases at J; junction bases unmatched: 11. Germline assignment: CDR1 SEHNR and CDR2 FQNEAQ (reference sequence).

About this clonotype itself: Given a much more abundant clone one base away, this may be a read error. This rearrangement joins TRBV20-1 to TRBJ2-1; D unresolved. Looked up from germline, CDR1 is DFQATT and CDR2 is SNEGSKA (reference sequence). The CDR3 length is 12 residues. CDR3 sequence: CSAPTGYDEQFF. DNA for the CDR3: TGCAGTGCGCCAACTGGCTACGATGAGCAGTTCTTC.

Of note for this clonotype: This sequence may be a read error, since a much larger clone differs from it by one base. The V call is TRBV6-5, the J call TRBJ1-5, with D tentatively TRBD1 (6 bases). This CDR3 comprises 14 residues. Looked up from germline, CDR1 is MNHEY and CDR2 is SVGAGI. The CDR3 DNA is TGTGACAGCAGTTACACAGGGATCAATCAGCCCCAGCATTTT. Amino acids: CDSSYTGINQPQHF.

This clonotype was recorded only once. V usage is TRBV6-5 and J usage is TRBJ1-1; TRBD1 matches at 8 bases. V lost 9 bases and J lost 1; bases outside the gene matches: 13. The CDR3 sequence is 16 residues long. Germline V lookup: CDR1 MNHEY, CDR2 SVGAGI. Written as DNA, the CDR3 is TGTGCCAGTAACGGACCCCCGGGGACAGGGAACACTGAAGCTTTCTTT. Protein sequence: CASNGPPGTGNTEAFF.

Comments on this clonotype: One junction end disagrees with the germline gene, perhaps due to a read error. This chain connects TRBV6-5 to TRBJ2-1; 7 bases map to TRBD1. The CDR3 is made up of 16 amino acids. Germline values: CDR1 MNHEY, CDR2 SVGAGI. The CDR3 is CVSSYSDRTGYNEQFF. The CDR3 nucleotides read TGTGTCAGCAGTTACAGTGATAGGACAGGCTACAATGAGCAGTTCTTC.

A single count supports this clonotype. Compared with germline, one end of the junction differs, possibly owing to a read error. The rearrangement joins TRBV11-1 to TRBJ2-1, with 10 bases lining up with TRBD2. This CDR3 comprises 15 residues. Per germline, CDR1 SGHAT and CDR2 FQDESV (reference sequence). CDR3 amino acids: CASSLAGGIYSEQFF. CDR3 DNA sequence: TGTGCAAGCAGCTTAGCGGGAGGTATCTACAGTGAGCAGTTCTTC.

The chain employs TRBV2 and TRBJ1-1; 11 bases are shared with TRBD1. With 6 bases clipped from V and 4 bases from J, the junction kept 7 bases outside the gene matches. The CDR3 runs to 15 residues. The germline V gene encodes CDR1 SNHLY and CDR2 FYNNEI. The CDR3 coding sequence is TGTGCCAGCAGACTCCGAGGACAGGGGGCCACTGAAGCTTTCTTT. Translated: CASRLRGQGATEAFF.

Note on this clonotype: An end of the junction differs from the germline gene, which may be a read error. The chain has TRBV11-3 and TRBJ2-2; D tentatively reads TRBD1 or TRBD2 (5 bases each). The CDR3 loop spans 17 amino acids. Germline CDR1 SGHNT, CDR2 YENEEA. CDR3 amino acids: CTSNLRVGTFRTGELFF. CDR3 nucleotide sequence: TGTACCAGCAACTTAAGAGTCGGGACCTTTCGAACCGGGGAGCTGTTTTTT.

The J gene is TRBJ2-5, the V gene TRBV12-3 or TRBV12-4, with TRBD2 as a possible D gene (6 bases). The CDR3 is 15 amino acids. The V and J ends lost 6 bases and 5 bases respectively, with 19 bases between them. This CDR3 reads CASSTAGRRGETQYF. The DNA for the CDR3 is TGTGCCAGCAGCACAGCTGGGAGGCGCGGGGAGACCCAGTACTTC.

Note on this clonotype: The germline gene is not matched at one end of the junction; a read error may be the cause. CDR3 bases: TGTGTCATCAGTCCGGGCCTCCGGGCGGATACGCAGTATTTT. It encodes CVISPGLRADTQYF. The gene calls are TRBV10-3 and TRBJ2-3; D remains ambiguous. The CDR3 has 14 amino acids. The germline gives CDR1 ENHRY, CDR2 SYGVKD.

V gene TRBV11-2 combines with J gene TRBJ2-7; maybe TRBD1 (5 bases). CDR3 length equals 13 residues. The germline V and J ends were trimmed by 3 bases and 10 bases, with 16 bases remaining between them. CDR1 and CDR2 (germline): SGHAT, FQNNGV. The chain's CDR3 is CASSLTDRGKQYF. Written as DNA, the CDR3 is TGTGCCAGCAGCTTGACAGACCGAGGCAAACAGTACTTC.

This chain connects TRBV5-4 to TRBJ1-1; D perhaps matches TRBD1 (5 bases). The CDR3 spans 19 residues. Germline V gene data show CDR1 as SGHNT and CDR2 as YYREEE (reference sequence). V lost 6 bases and J 0 bases, leaving 27 bases between the germline ends. The DNA of the CDR3 is TGTGCCAGCAACTTAGGAGGGCTTAGGGGCCGCCTAATGAACACTGAAGCTTTCTTT. Translation: CASNLGGLRGRLMNTEAFF.